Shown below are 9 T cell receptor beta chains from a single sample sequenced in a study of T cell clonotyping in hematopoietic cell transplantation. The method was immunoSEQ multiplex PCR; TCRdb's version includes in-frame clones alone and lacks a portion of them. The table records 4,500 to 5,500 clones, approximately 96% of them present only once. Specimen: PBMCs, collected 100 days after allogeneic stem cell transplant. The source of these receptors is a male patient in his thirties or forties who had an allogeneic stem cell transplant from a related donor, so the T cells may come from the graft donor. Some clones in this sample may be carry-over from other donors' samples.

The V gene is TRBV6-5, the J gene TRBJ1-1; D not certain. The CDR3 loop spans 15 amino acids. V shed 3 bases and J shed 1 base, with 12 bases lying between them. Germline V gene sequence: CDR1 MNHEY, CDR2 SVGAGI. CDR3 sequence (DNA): TGTGCCAGCAGTTATAGGGCGGTTGGGAACACTGAAGCTTTCTTT. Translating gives CASSYRAVGNTEAFF.

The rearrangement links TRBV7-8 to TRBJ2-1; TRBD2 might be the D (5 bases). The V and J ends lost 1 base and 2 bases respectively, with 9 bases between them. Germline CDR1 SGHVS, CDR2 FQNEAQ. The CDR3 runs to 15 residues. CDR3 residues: CASSLGTQPYNEQFF. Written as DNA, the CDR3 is TGTGCCAGCAGCTTAGGGACTCAACCCTACAATGAGCAGTTCTTC.

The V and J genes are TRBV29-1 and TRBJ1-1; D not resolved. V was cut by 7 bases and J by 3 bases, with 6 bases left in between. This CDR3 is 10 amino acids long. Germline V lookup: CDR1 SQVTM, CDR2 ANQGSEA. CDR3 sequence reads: CSAKDTEAFF. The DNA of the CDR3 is TGCAGCGCTAAGGACACTGAAGCTTTCTTT.

This CDR3 is CASSTGPDEKLFF. In nucleotides, the CDR3 is TGTGCCAGCAGCACCGGACCGGATGAAAAACTGTTTTTT. V is TRBV5-5 and J is TRBJ1-4; D is unclear. CDR3 size: 13 residues. Germline CDR1 is SGHKS and CDR2 is YYEKEE (reference sequence). Trimming took 4 bases from V and 6 from J, leaving 10 bases between them. Full variable domain (outside the CDR3, taken from reference TRBV5-5 and TRBJ1-4): DAGVTQSPTHLIKTRGQQVTLRCSPISGHKSVSWYQQVLGQGPQFIFQYYEKEERGRGNFPDRFSARQFPNYSSELNVNALLLGDSALYLCASSTGPDEKLFFGSGTQLSVL.

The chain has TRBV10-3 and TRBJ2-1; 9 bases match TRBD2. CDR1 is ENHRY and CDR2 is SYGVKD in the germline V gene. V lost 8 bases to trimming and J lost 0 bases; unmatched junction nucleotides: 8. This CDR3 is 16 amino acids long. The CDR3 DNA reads TGTGCCATCTCGGGGACTAGCTCGAGCTCCTACAATGAGCAGTTCTTC. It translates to CAISGTSSSSYNEQFF.

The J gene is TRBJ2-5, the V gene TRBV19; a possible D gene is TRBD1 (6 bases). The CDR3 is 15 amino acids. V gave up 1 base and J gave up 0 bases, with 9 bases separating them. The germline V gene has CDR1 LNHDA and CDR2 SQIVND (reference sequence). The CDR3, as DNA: TGTGCCAGTAGTATAGGGACAGCGCACCAAGAGACCCAGTACTTC. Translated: CASSIGTAHQETQYF.

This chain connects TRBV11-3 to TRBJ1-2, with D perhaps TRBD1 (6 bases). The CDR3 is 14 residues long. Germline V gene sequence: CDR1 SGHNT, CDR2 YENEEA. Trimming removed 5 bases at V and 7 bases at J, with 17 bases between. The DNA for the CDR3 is TGTGCCAGCAGCGATCAGGGGAGCGTCGGTGGCTACACCTTC. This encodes CASSDQGSVGGYTF.

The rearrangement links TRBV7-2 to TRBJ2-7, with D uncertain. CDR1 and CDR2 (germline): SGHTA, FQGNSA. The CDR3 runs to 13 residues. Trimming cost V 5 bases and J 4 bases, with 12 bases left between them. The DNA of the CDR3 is TGTGCCAGCAGCCCAAGACGTACGTACGAGCAGTACTTC. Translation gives CASSPRRTYEQYF. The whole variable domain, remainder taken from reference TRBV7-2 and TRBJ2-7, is GAGVSQSPSNKVTEKGKDVELRCDPISGHTALYWYRQSLGQGLEFLIYFQGNSAPDKSGLPSDRFSAERTGGSVSTLTIQRTQQEDSAVYLCASSPRRTYEQYFGPGTRLTVT.

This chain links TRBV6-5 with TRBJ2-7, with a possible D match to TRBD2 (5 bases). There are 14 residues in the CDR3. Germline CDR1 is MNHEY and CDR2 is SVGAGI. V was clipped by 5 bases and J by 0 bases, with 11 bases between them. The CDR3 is CASSPPGYSYEQYF. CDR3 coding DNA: TGTGCCAGCAGTCCTCCGGGATACTCCTACGAGCAGTACTTC.